Presented here are 4 T cell receptor beta chains from one specimen sequenced in a study of molecular identifiers for immune sequencing clone quantification. Each CDR3 protein gets one entry after TCRdb re-called the PCR reads with MiXCR. The table has some 93,000 distinct CDR3 sequences, roughly 21% seen once. Sequenced input: naive CD8+ T cells from blood, with Jurkat cell RNA spiked in. As to subset: FACS-sorted CD8+CD4-CCR7+CD45RA+ naive T cells. These receptors originate from a human donor in good health. Some libraries in this study had Jurkat cell RNA spiked in.

This clonotype turned up a few times. The chain is built from TRBV28 and TRBJ2-7, with a tentative D call TRBD1 (6 bases). This CDR3 is 15 amino acids long. Germline CDR1 is MDHEN and CDR2 is SYDVKM. V was cut by 5 bases and J by 0 bases, with 14 bases left in between. For the CDR3, the DNA is TGTGCCAGCAGTCCTACAGGGTCCCACTCCTACGAGCAGTACTTC. It specifies CASSPTGSHSYEQYF.

The sample holds many counts of this clonotype. The chain employs TRBV5-1 and TRBJ2-5, with TRBD2 as a possible D gene (6 bases). Between the trimmed V and J ends, which lost 0 bases and 1 base, there was a span of 10 bases. In germline, CDR1 is SGHRS, CDR2 YFSETQ. The CDR3 totals 15 residues. CDR3 sequence reads: CASSLGGGFQETQYF. The CDR3 nucleotides are TGCGCCAGCAGCTTGGGTGGGGGGTTCCAAGAGACCCAGTACTTC.

This clonotype has just a few counts. The chain has TRBV21-1 and TRBJ2-1; the table's D gene call, TRBD2, was not cross checked with the DNA. TRBV21-1 is assigned pseudogene status. The CDR3 extends over 16 amino acids. CDR3 coding DNA: TGTGCCAGCAGCAAACCCCTCCGGAGCTCCTACAATGAGCAGTTCTTC. It yields the protein CASSKPLRSSYNEQFF.

The J gene is TRBJ2-1, the V gene TRBV3-1, with D perhaps TRBD2 (5 bases). V lost 6 bases and J lost 10, with 19 bases in between. The CDR3 runs 14 residues. CDR1 and CDR2 from the germline V gene are LGHDT and YNNKEL (reference sequence). The CDR3 loop is CASRSRTGKVEQFF. CDR3 in DNA: TGTGCCAGCAGGTCCCGAACCGGGAAAGTGGAGCAGTTCTTC.